Listed here are 20 T cell receptor beta chains from one sample, sequenced in a study of vaccination and CD4 T cells after COVID-19. Treatment defined: roughly 11-day PBMC culture with coronavirus spike peptide pools or control peptides (ViraFEST assay). An Oncomine TCR Beta short-read assay was used to sequence the DNA from cultured CD4+ T cells. A single record per CDR3 protein comes from TCRdb applying MiXCR to the PCR reads. The data show 9,500 to 15,000 distinct CDR3 sequences, with around 30% seen just once and roughly a quarter held by the top ten. These receptors have no identified antigens. Sequenced input: cultured CD4+ T cells from blood. The origin of the receptors is a human donor with COVID-19.

This clonotype was found a few times. V and J are TRBV19 and TRBJ1-1; D is undetermined. Germline V gives CDR1 LNHDA, CDR2 SQIVND (reference sequence). There are 13 residues in the CDR3. V was cut by 3 bases and J by 4 bases, with 9 bases left in between. CDR3 loop: CASSIRTATEAFF. The DNA for the CDR3 is TGTGCCAGTAGTATTAGGACGGCCACTGAAGCTTTCTTT.

This chain joins TRBV27 and TRBJ2-3; 12 nucleotides line up with TRBD2. CDR3 length: 16 amino acids. V lost 5 bases, J lost 3 bases, and 6 bases stayed unmatched. CDR1 is MNHEY and CDR2 is SMNVEV in the germline V gene (reference sequence). The CDR3, as DNA: TGTGCCAGCAGTCAACTAGCGGGGGGCGGAACAGATACGCAGTATTTT. Protein sequence: CASSQLAGGGTDTQYF.

The chain joins TRBV11-2 to TRBJ2-1; 7 nucleotides line up with TRBD1. Germline lookup yields CDR1 SGHAT and CDR2 FQNNGV. With 5 bases clipped from V and 8 bases from J, the junction kept 9 bases outside the gene matches. The CDR3 consists of 14 residues. The CDR3 sequence is CASSTQQGTDEQFF. The DNA of the CDR3 is TGTGCCAGCAGCACCCAACAGGGGACCGATGAGCAGTTCTTC. The entire variable domain, with the rest obtained from reference TRBV11-2 and TRBJ2-1, is as follows: EAGVAQSPRYKIIEKRQSVAFWCNPISGHATLYWYQQILGQGPKLLIQFQNNGVVDDSQLPKDRFSAERLKGVDSTLKIQPAKLEDSAVYLCASSTQQGTDEQFFGPGTRLTVL.

The genes are TRBV27 and TRBJ2-7; the match to TRBD1 covers 7 bases. The CDR3 extends over 14 amino acids. Unmatched junction bases numbered 5, after V lost 6 bases and J lost 0 bases. CDR1 MNHEY and CDR2 SMNVEV come from the germline V gene (reference sequence). For the CDR3, the DNA is TGTGCCAGCAGCCCTAGGACAGGCTCCTACGAGCAGTACTTC. Amino acid sequence: CASSPRTGSYEQYF.

The chain employs TRBV6-5 and TRBJ2-4; 8 bases agree with TRBD1. The CDR3 has 14 residues. V shed 4 bases and J 8 bases; nucleotides not matched to a gene: 7. Germline V gene sequence: CDR1 MNHEY, CDR2 SVGAGI. The CDR3 bases are TGTGCCAGCAGTTCACAGGGGGGCGGGGACATTCAGTACTTC. Its translation is CASSSQGGGDIQYF.

This chain uses TRBV4-1 with TRBJ1-2; weak D call: TRBD1 (5 bases). The CDR3 is made up of 15 amino acids. V gave up 0 bases and J gave up 1 base, with 9 bases separating them. Germline CDR1 and CDR2: MGHRA and YSYEKL. CDR3 sequence reads: CASSQDSGHNYGYTF. In DNA form, the CDR3 reads TGCGCCAGCAGCCAAGATTCAGGGCATAACTATGGCTACACCTTC.

The CDR3 region is CASSLGTGDNQPQHF. For the CDR3, the DNA is TGTGCCAGCAGCTTGGGGACAGGGGACAATCAGCCCCAGCATTTT. The V call is TRBV5-5, the J call TRBJ1-5; TRBD1 matches at 9 bases. Trimming cost V 0 bases and J 3 bases; bases outside gene matches: 1. The CDR3 runs 15 residues. Germline V gene sequence: CDR1 SGHKS, CDR2 YYEKEE (reference sequence).

This clonotype was observed a few times. The rearrangement uses TRBV28 and TRBJ1-6; tentatively, D is TRBD1 (5 bases). Trimming removed 5 bases at V and 9 bases at J, with 17 bases between. The CDR3 runs to 15 residues. CDR1 is MDHEN, CDR2 SYDVKM, per germline. In DNA form, the CDR3 reads TGTGCCAGCAGTCCCAACAGCCAGGGCGCTTCACCCCTCCACTTT. Protein: CASSPNSQGASPLHF.

The table lists this clonotype with a few counts. This rearrangement joins TRBV10-3 to TRBJ2-5, with D possibly being TRBD1 (6 bases). The CDR3 totals 13 residues. Germline V CDR1 and CDR2: ENHRY, SYGVKD. The V end was cut by 4 bases, the J end by 3 bases, with 9 bases between. The CDR3 DNA reads TGTGCCATCAGTGGGACAGAGGAAGAGACCCAGTACTTC. It encodes CAISGTEEETQYF.

This clonotype appeared a few times. The chain carries TRBV6-2 or TRBV6-3 and TRBJ2-5, with 7 bases aligning to TRBD2. Losses at the gene ends were 7 bases for V and 4 bases for J; bases not matched to a gene: 21. Looked up from germline, CDR1 is MNHEY and CDR2 is SVGEGT. The CDR3 loop spans 18 amino acids. CDR3 residues: CASNRGLGGGGQGETQYF. The CDR3 nucleotides are TGTGCCAGCAATAGGGGCCTCGGCGGGGGAGGTCAAGGAGAGACCCAGTACTTC.

The CDR3: CASSPGQGPTDTQYF. The CDR3 nucleotides read TGTGCCAGCAGCCCGGGACAGGGGCCCACAGATACGCAGTATTTT. The V and J genes are TRBV7-9 and TRBJ2-3; 10 bases are shared with TRBD1. CDR1 and CDR2 (germline): SEHNR, FQNEAQ (reference sequence). Germline trimming cut 5 bases from V and 2 bases from J; bases unmatched to any gene: 4. This CDR3 has 15 amino acids.

Written as DNA, the CDR3 is TGTGCCAGCAGCAGGACAGGGGGCACTGAAGCTTTCTTT. It encodes CASSRTGGTEAFF. The V and J genes are TRBV25-1 and TRBJ1-1, with TRBD1 identical over 10 bases. The CDR3 runs 13 residues. Germline V gene lookup returns CDR1 MGHDK and CDR2 SYGVNS. V was clipped by 6 bases and J by 4 bases; unmatched bases: 2.

This chain uses TRBV6-2 or TRBV6-3 with TRBJ2-3; 7 bases are a match to TRBD2. The CDR3 spans 18 residues. CDR1 and CDR2 from the germline V gene are MNHEY and SVGEGT. V lost 3 bases and J lost 1; bases outside the gene matches: 13. The CDR3 coding sequence is TGTGCCAGCAGTTATGGATCCTTCCTAGCGGCCGGCACAGATACGCAGTATTTT. Translated: CASSYGSFLAAGTDTQYF.

This clonotype was detected only a few times. The rearrangement links TRBV28 to TRBJ1-2; 8 bases map to TRBD1. The J segment lost 4 bases and the V segment lost 8 bases, leaving 6 bases of the junction unmatched. Germline V gives CDR1 MDHEN, CDR2 SYDVKM. CDR3 length equals 13 residues. As DNA, the CDR3 is TGTGCCAGCGAAACAGGGGGTGTCTATGGCTACACCTTC. Its translation is CASETGGVYGYTF.

DNA for the CDR3: TGTGCCAGCAGCTTGGCAGGGGAGGCCAAAAACATTCAGTACTTC. Translation gives CASSLAGEAKNIQYF. This sequence joins TRBV5-4 and TRBJ2-4, with a tentative D call TRBD1 (6 bases). This CDR3 comprises 15 residues. The germline CDR1 and CDR2 sequences are SGHNT and YYREEE (reference sequence). The V and J ends lost 0 bases and 1 base respectively, with 8 bases between them.

This clonotype was detected only a few times. In DNA, the CDR3 is TGTGCCAGCAGAAACGGACAGGGACTCAACTATGGCTACACCTTC. It specifies CASRNGQGLNYGYTF. The gene calls are TRBV6-1 and TRBJ1-2; 8 nucleotides align to TRBD1. Looked up from germline, CDR1 is MNHNS and CDR2 is SASEGT. V was clipped by 6 bases and J by 2 bases; unmatched bases: 8. The CDR3 covers 15 residues.

This clonotype occurred a few times. The chain joins TRBV25-1 to TRBJ1-5; D uncertain. Germline assignment: CDR1 MGHDK and CDR2 SYGVNS. The length of the CDR3 is 12 residues. The V end lost 0 bases, the J end lost 9 bases, and 6 bases lay between the germline ends. The CDR3 spells CASSEYFGPQHF. The CDR3 DNA reads as TGTGCCAGCAGTGAATATTTTGGGCCCCAGCATTTT.

This chain links TRBV27 with TRBJ2-5; D is unresolved. Trimming took 6 bases from V and 7 from J, leaving 15 bases between them. Germline V lookup: CDR1 MNHEY, CDR2 SMNVEV (reference sequence). The CDR3 is 13 residues long. The chain's CDR3 is CASSLDVRGTQYF. The CDR3 region has the DNA TGTGCCAGCAGCCTGGACGTCCGAGGGACCCAGTACTTC.

This clonotype was observed a few times. V is TRBV28 and J is TRBJ1-2; no reliable D call. CDR3 length: 15 residues. Germline V gives CDR1 MDHEN, CDR2 SYDVKM. The V and J ends lost 6 bases and 6 bases respectively, with 20 bases between them. CDR3 nucleotide sequence: TGTGCCAGCAGACTAACCATCGGAGGAGGGAATGGCTACACCTTC. Its protein is CASRLTIGGGNGYTF.

The sample holds a few counts of this clonotype. This chain joins TRBV10-3 and TRBJ2-7, with 14 bases matching TRBD2. V dropped 7 bases and J dropped 2; count of bases not matched to a gene: 7. Germline V lookup: CDR1 ENHRY, CDR2 SYGVKD. The CDR3 covers 16 residues. The DNA for the CDR3 is TGTGCCATCACCCCCGGGACTAGCGGGGGAACCTACGAGCAGTACTTC. Translating gives CAITPGTSGGTYEQYF.